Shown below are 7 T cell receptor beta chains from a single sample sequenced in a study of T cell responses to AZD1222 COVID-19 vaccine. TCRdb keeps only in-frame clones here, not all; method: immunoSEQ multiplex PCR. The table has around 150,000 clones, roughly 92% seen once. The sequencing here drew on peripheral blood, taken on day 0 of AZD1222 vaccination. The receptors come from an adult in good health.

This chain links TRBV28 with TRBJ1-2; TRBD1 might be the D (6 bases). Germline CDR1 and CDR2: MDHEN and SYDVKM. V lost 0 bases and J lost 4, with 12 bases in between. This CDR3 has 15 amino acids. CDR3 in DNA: TGTGCCAGCAGTTTATGGCGGGGGCTGGGCTATGGCTACACCTTC. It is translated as CASSLWRGLGYGYTF.

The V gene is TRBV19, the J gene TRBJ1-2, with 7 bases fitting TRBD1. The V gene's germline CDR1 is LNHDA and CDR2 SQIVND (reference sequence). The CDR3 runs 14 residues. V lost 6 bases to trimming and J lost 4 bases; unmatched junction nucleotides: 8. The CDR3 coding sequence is TGTGCCAGTAGCCGGGACAGTGGAGTCTATGGCTACACCTTC. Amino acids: CASSRDSGVYGYTF.

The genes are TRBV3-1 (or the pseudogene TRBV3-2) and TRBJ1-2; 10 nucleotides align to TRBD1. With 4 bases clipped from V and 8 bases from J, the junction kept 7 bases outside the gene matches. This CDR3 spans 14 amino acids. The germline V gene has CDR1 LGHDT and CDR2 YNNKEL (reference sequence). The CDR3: CASSRDRGRWGYTF. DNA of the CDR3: TGTGCCAGCAGCCGGGACAGGGGACGTTGGGGCTACACCTTC.

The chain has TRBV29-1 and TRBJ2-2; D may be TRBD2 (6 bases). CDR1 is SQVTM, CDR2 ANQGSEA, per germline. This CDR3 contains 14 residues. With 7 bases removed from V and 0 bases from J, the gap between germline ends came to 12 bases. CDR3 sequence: CSGRDSANTGELFF. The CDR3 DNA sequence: TGCAGCGGCCGGGACTCAGCGAACACCGGGGAGCTGTTTTTT.

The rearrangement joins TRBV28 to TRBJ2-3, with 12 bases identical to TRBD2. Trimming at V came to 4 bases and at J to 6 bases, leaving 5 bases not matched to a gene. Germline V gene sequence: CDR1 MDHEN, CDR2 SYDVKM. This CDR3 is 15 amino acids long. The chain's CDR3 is CASSSSTSGSDTQYF. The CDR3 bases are TGTGCCAGCAGTTCATCGACTAGCGGGAGTGATACGCAGTATTTT.

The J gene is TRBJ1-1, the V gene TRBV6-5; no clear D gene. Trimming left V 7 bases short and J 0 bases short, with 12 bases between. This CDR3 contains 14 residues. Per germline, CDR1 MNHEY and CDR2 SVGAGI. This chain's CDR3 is CASTPGLVNTEAFF. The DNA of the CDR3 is TGTGCCAGCACCCCCGGATTGGTGAACACTGAAGCTTTCTTT.

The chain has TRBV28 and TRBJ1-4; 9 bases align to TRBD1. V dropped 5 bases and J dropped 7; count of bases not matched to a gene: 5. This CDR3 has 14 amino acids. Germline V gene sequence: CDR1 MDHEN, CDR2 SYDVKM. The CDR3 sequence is CASSRRDRAEKLFF. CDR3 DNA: TGTGCCAGCAGTCGCCGGGACAGGGCTGAAAAACTGTTTTTT.